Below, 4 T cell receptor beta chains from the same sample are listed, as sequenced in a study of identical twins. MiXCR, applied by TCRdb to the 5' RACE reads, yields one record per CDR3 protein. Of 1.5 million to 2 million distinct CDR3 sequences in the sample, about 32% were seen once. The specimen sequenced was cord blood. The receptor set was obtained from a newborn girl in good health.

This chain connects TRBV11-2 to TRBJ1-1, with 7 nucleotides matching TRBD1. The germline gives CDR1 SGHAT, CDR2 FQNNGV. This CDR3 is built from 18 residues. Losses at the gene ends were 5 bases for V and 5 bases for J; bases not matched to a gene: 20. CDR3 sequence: CASSPGKTGRYLKTEAFF. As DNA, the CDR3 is TGTGCCAGCAGCCCAGGGAAGACAGGGAGGTATTTAAAGACTGAAGCTTTCTTT.

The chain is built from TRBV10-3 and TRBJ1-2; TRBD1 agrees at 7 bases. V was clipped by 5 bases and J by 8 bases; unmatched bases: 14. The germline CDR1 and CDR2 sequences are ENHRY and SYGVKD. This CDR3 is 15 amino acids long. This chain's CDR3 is CAISPDRDRYFGYTF. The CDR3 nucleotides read TGTGCCATCAGTCCCGACCGGGACAGATACTTCGGCTACACCTTC.

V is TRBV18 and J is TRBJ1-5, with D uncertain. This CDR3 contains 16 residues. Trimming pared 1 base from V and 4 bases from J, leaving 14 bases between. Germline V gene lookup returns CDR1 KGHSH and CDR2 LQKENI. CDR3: CASSPLPGLGNQPQHF. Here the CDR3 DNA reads TGTGCCAGCTCACCACTCCCGGGCTTGGGGAATCAGCCCCAGCATTTT.

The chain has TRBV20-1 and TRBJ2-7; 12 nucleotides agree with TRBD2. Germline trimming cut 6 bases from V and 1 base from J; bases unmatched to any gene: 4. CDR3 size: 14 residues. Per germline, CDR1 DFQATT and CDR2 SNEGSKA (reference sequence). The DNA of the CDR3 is TGCAGTGCCGCGACTAGCGGGAGATCCTACGAGCAGTACTTC. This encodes CSAATSGRSYEQYF.